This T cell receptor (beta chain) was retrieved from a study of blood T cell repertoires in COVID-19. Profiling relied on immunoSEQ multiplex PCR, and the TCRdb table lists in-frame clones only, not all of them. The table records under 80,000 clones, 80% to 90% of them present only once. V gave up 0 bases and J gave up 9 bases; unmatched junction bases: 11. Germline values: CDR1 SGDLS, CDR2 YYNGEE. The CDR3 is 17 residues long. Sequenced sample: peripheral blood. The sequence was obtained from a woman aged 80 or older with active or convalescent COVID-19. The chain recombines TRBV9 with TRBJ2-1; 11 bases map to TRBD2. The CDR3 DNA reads TGTGCCAGCAGCGTAGAGGGGGGACTAGCGGAAACATTTGAGCAGTTCTTC. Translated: CASSVEGGLAETFEQFF.